What follows is one TCR beta chain and its context. The data belong to a study of blood T cell repertoires in COVID-19. Methods used by the authors: Amplification of reference gene primers provided the estimated nucleated cell counts. Clones were sequenced by immunoSEQ multiplex PCR, and TCRdb holds only the in-frame ones, with some missing. Clone size and V and J calls were adopted from that table, with D and trimming inferred from the DNA. The sample has about 300,000 clones, about 87% seen once; the top ten hold approximately 1.8%. Trimming removed 3 bases at V and 0 bases at J, with 5 bases between. The CDR3 has 13 amino acids. Seattle's cohort entered during active infection and was followed longitudinally.

The sequence was collected from a woman in her 30s with COVID-19, enrolled during active disease. V is TRBV12-3 or TRBV12-4 and J is TRBJ1-1; D not certain. The source material was peripheral blood. In nucleotides, the CDR3 is TGTGCCAGCAGTTTTGAGCTGAACACTGAAGCTTTCTTT. It translates to CASSFELNTEAFF.